Presented here are 19 T cell receptor beta chains from one specimen sequenced in a study of OX40 agonist ivuxolimab in advanced cancers. TCRdb's copy holds only in-frame clones and misses some; the assay was immunoSEQ multiplex PCR. The table lists roughly 53,000 clones, roughly 92% of them singletons. The sample here was CD4+ or CD8+ T cells sorted from blood, taken in a trial of the OX40 agonist ivuxolimab. All receptors derive from an adult with an advanced solid tumor such as melanoma, head and neck, liver or kidney cancer.

In its sample, this clone is large. The chain recombines TRBV19 with TRBJ1-2, with 7 bases matching TRBD1. V shed 5 bases and J 5 bases; nucleotides not matched to a gene: 14. The CDR3 loop spans 16 amino acids. Germline lookup yields CDR1 LNHDA and CDR2 SQIVND (reference sequence). Here the CDR3 DNA reads TGTGCCAGTAGTTTGGGGGACAGCCACAGAACTTATGGCTACACCTTC. Translation gives CASSLGDSHRTYGYTF.

V gene TRBV11-2 combines with J gene TRBJ2-5, with D hard to call. Germline CDR1 is SGHAT and CDR2 is FQNNGV. The CDR3 is 15 amino acids. V shed 1 base and J shed 5 bases, with 14 bases lying between them. CDR3 DNA: TGTGCCAGCAGCTTAGCCTACAGTAGGTCGGAGACCCAGTACTTC. It codes for CASSLAYSRSETQYF.

This chain joins TRBV29-1 and TRBJ1-2, with D maybe TRBD1 (5 bases). V lost 2 bases to trimming and J lost 4 bases, with 11 bases between them. This CDR3 is built from 13 residues. CDR1 and CDR2 (germline): SQVTM, ANQGSEA. The CDR3 DNA follows: TGCAGCGTTGAACAGGGACGGATCTATGGCTACACCTTC. Its translation is CSVEQGRIYGYTF.

V gene TRBV2 combines with J gene TRBJ2-4; D might be TRBD2 (5 bases). Germline V gene data show CDR1 as SNHLY and CDR2 as FYNNEI. The CDR3 consists of 15 residues. The V and J ends lost 7 bases and 0 bases respectively, with 13 bases between them. The CDR3 DNA sequence: TGTGCCAGCACGGTCGCGGGCTTAGCCAAAAACATTCAGTACTTC. This sequence encodes CASTVAGLAKNIQYF.

The V call is TRBV19, the J call TRBJ2-7, with no clear D. Trimming pared 1 base from V and 7 bases from J, leaving 17 bases between. This CDR3 comprises 15 residues. Germline lookup yields CDR1 LNHDA and CDR2 SQIVND (reference sequence). The CDR3 sequence is CASSIGSTSFGEQYF. In DNA form, the CDR3 reads TGTGCCAGTAGTATAGGTAGCACTTCCTTTGGGGAGCAGTACTTC.

A few counts support this clone. The genes are TRBV5-5 and TRBJ1-2; unclear D gene. CDR1 and CDR2 (germline): SGHKS, YYEKEE (reference sequence). Trimming removed 5 bases at V and 6 bases at J, with 23 bases between. CDR3 length equals 16 residues. This CDR3 is CASSPRPGRNPHGYTF. DNA for the CDR3: TGTGCCAGCAGTCCCCGCCCGGGCAGGAATCCCCATGGCTACACCTTC.

The chain couples TRBV10-1 to TRBJ2-3; 14 nucleotides match TRBD2. The V gene end was trimmed by 6 bases and the J gene end by 4 bases; junction bases not matched to a gene: 12. This CDR3 contains 18 residues. Germline lookup yields CDR1 WNHNN and CDR2 SYGVQD (reference sequence). The CDR3 spells CASSAGTSGSRFPDTQYF. CDR3 coding DNA: TGCGCCAGCAGCGCCGGGACTAGCGGGAGTAGATTCCCAGATACGCAGTATTTT.

This clone was detected only a few times. The V gene is TRBV7-8, the J gene TRBJ2-1, with 9 bases identical to TRBD1. This CDR3 region has 17 residues. CDR1 SGHVS and CDR2 FQNEAQ come from the germline V gene. V trimming: 1 base; J trimming: 5 bases; junction bases outside the gene matches: 9. CDR3 in amino acids: CASSLVTGGVLDNEQFF. The CDR3 bases are TGTGCCAGCAGCTTAGTTACAGGGGGCGTCCTCGACAATGAGCAGTTCTTC.

This clone has just a few counts. The chain uses TRBV6-1 and TRBJ2-7; D tentatively fits TRBD1 or TRBD2 (6 bases each). CDR1 and CDR2 (germline): MNHNS, SASEGT. The ends were cut back, 6 bases at V and 5 bases at J, with 20 bases in the middle. CDR3 length: 15 residues. DNA of the CDR3: TGTGCCAGCAGGGCTGCGGGACACTCCCGGGACGAGCAGTACTTC. Protein sequence: CASRAAGHSRDEQYF.

This clone was detected once. V usage is TRBV4-2 and J usage is TRBJ2-7; TRBD2 matches 9 bases. This CDR3 is built from 17 residues. Germline V gene lookup returns CDR1 LGHNA and CDR2 YNFKEQ. V trimming: 2 bases; J trimming: 1 base; junction bases outside the gene matches: 9. The CDR3 reads CASSQLNSGSLSYEQYF. Written as DNA, the CDR3 is TGTGCCAGCAGCCAACTTAATAGCGGGAGCCTATCCTACGAGCAGTACTTC.

The chain uses TRBV19 and TRBJ1-5, with unresolved D. The CDR3 loop spans 14 amino acids. V lost 6 bases, J lost 0 bases, and 9 bases lay in between. The germline V gene has CDR1 LNHDA and CDR2 SQIVND (reference sequence). DNA for the CDR3: TGTGCCAGTAGCCCTGGGAATAGCAATCAGCCCCAGCATTTT. Translating gives CASSPGNSNQPQHF. The whole variable domain, remainder taken from reference TRBV19 and TRBJ1-5, is DGGITQSPKYLFRKEGQNVTLSCEQNLNHDAMYWYRQDPGQGLRLIYYSQIVNDFQKGDIAEGYSVSREKKESFPLTVTSAQKNPTAFYLCASSPGNSNQPQHFGDGTRLSIL.

Details on this clone: Within the sample, other DNA sequences also encode this same CDR3. The chain has TRBV7-8 and TRBJ2-7, with 9 bases fitting TRBD2. This CDR3 is 14 amino acids long. The V gene's germline CDR1 is SGHVS and CDR2 FQNEAQ. V lost 1 base to trimming and J lost 12 bases; unmatched junction nucleotides: 10. CDR3 region: CASSLESLGRGGYF. The CDR3 DNA is TGTGCCAGCAGCTTAGAGTCCCTAGGGCGGGGGGGGTACTTC.

The chain is built from TRBV28 and TRBJ2-5; the D is unclear. Germline loops: CDR1 MDHEN, CDR2 SYDVKM. Trimming took off 6 bases at V and 6 bases at J, with 5 bases between the two ends. The CDR3 consists of 10 residues. Here the CDR3 DNA reads TGTGCCAGCAGCTCCCAGACCCAGTACTTC. Translated, it gives CASSSQTQYF.

V is TRBV11-2 and J is TRBJ2-3; no definite D call. Trimming pared 1 base from V and 0 bases from J, leaving 11 bases between. This CDR3 contains 16 residues. From germline, CDR1 is SGHAT and CDR2 FQNNGV. The CDR3 region is CASSLVGQDSTDTQYF. In DNA form, the CDR3 reads TGTGCCAGCAGCTTAGTAGGGCAGGATAGCACAGATACGCAGTATTTT.

The chain is built from TRBV7-6 and TRBJ2-1; D may be TRBD2 (6 bases). Trimming took off 5 bases at V and 4 bases at J, with 9 bases between the two ends. The CDR3 consists of 13 residues. Per germline, CDR1 SGHVS and CDR2 FNYEAQ. The DNA of the CDR3 is TGTGCCAGCAGCCCGGGGGTGTACAATGAGCAGTTCTTC. Protein product: CASSPGVYNEQFF.

The CDR3 spells CASSGEGSPPYEQYF. CDR3 coding DNA: TGTGCCAGCAGCGGCGAGGGGTCCCCTCCCTACGAGCAGTACTTC. The rearrangement links TRBV5-4 to TRBJ2-7; D is possibly TRBD1 or TRBD2 (5 bases each). V shed 4 bases and J shed 2 bases, with 16 bases lying between them. From germline, CDR1 is SGHNT and CDR2 YYREEE (reference sequence). The CDR3 is made up of 15 amino acids.

V is TRBV5-6 and J is TRBJ2-1; 12 bases fit TRBD2. The junction had 3 bases not matched to a gene; V was cut back by 1 base and J by 1 base. The CDR3 covers 17 residues. The germline CDR1 and CDR2 sequences are SGHDT and YYEEEE. This CDR3 reads CASSLSTSGRSYNEQFF. In nucleotides, the CDR3 is TGTGCCAGCAGCTTGTCGACTAGCGGGAGATCCTACAATGAGCAGTTCTTC.

The chain combines TRBV4-3 with TRBJ2-2; 10 bases map to TRBD1. The CDR3 has 17 amino acids. Trimming took 5 bases from V and 2 from J; bases not matched to a gene: 8. CDR1 and CDR2 (germline): LGHNA, YSLEER. The CDR3 protein is CASSSIRTGGNTGELFF. The CDR3 DNA sequence: TGCGCCAGCAGCTCAATCCGGACAGGGGGAAACACCGGGGAGCTGTTTTTT.

This rearrangement joins TRBV29-1 to TRBJ1-2; a weak D match, TRBD1 (6 bases). The CDR3 runs to 17 residues. V was clipped by 0 bases and J by 4 bases, with 21 bases between them. Germline V gene sequence: CDR1 SQVTM, CDR2 ANQGSEA. The CDR3 here is CSVEELGDKKAIYGYTF. CDR3 coding DNA: TGCAGCGTTGAAGAGTTGGGGGACAAAAAGGCCATCTATGGCTACACCTTC.